This TCR beta chain was found in a study of cytomegalovirus exposure and HLA in healthy donors. General study results and limits: In an earlier analysis, productive rearrangement rates for most beta V segments clustered near 87% or 30%.

The CDR3 spans 16 residues. V dropped 4 bases and J dropped 12 bases, with 25 bases sitting between them. From germline, CDR1 is ENHRY and CDR2 SYGVKD. A note on this clone: Its antigen is as yet unknown.

Primers: 60 Vbeta forward and 13 Jbeta reverse. Profiling relied on immunoSEQ multiplex PCR, and the TCRdb table lists in-frame clones only, not all of them. The sample holds around 170,000 clones, just under 80% seen once. This chain links TRBV10-3 with TRBJ2-1, with D perhaps matching TRBD2 (7 bases). The sequence was collected from a woman between 45 and 60 years old in good health and CMV-seropositive. The sequencing sample was made of PBMCs. The CDR3 loop is CAISGNREGGREGQFF. The CDR3 coding sequence is TGTGCCATCAGTGGGAATAGAGAGGGGGGTAGGGAGGGGCAGTTCTTC.